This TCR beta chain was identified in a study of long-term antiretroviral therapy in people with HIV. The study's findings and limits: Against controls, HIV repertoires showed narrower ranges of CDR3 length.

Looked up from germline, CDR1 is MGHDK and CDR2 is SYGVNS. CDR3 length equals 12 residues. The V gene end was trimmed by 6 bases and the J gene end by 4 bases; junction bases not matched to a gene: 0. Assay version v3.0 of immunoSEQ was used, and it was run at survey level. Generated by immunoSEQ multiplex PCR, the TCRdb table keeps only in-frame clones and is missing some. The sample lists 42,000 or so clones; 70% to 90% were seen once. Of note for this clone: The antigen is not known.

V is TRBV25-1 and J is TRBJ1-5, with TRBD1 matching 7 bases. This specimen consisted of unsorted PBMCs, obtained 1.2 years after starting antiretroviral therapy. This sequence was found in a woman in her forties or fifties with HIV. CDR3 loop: CASRGQNQPQHF. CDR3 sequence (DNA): TGTGCCAGCAGGGGACAGAATCAGCCCCAGCATTTT. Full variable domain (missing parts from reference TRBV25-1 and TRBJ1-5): EADIYQTPRYLVIGTGKKITLECSQTMGHDKMYWYQQDPGMELHLIHYSYGVNSTEKGDLSSESTVSRIRTEHFPLTLESARPSHTSQYLCASRGQNQPQHFGDGTRLSIL.